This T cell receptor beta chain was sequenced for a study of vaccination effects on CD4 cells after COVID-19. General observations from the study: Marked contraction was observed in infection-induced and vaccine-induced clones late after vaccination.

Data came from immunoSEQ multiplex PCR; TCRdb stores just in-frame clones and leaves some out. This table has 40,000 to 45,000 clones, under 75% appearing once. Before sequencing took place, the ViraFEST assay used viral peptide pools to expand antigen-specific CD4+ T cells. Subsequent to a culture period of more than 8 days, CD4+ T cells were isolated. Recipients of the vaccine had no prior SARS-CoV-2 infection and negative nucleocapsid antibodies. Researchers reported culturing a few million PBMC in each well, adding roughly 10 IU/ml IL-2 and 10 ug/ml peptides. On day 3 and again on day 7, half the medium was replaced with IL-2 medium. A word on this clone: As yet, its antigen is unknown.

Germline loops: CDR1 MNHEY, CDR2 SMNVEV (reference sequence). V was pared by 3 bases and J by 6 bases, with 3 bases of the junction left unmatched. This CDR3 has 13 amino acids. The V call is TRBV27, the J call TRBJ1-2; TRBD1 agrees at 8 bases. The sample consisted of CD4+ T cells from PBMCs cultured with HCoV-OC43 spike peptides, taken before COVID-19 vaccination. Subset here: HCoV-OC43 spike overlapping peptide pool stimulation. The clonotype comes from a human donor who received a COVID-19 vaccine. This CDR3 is CASSFRGRDGYTF. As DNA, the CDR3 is TGTGCCAGCAGTTTCAGGGGGCGGGATGGCTACACCTTC.